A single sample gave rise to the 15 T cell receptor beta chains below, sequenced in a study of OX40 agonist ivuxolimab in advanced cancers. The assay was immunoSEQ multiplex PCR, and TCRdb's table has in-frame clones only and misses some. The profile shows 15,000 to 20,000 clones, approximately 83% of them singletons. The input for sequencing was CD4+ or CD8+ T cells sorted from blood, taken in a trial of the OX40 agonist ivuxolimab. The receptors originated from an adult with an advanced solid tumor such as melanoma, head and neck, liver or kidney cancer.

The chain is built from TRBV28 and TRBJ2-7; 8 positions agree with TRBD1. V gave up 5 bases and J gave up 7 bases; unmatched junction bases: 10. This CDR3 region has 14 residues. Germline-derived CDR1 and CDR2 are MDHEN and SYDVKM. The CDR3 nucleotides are TGTGCCAGCAGTCCCTCCCAGGGGGCATATGAGCAGTACTTC. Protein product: CASSPSQGAYEQYF.

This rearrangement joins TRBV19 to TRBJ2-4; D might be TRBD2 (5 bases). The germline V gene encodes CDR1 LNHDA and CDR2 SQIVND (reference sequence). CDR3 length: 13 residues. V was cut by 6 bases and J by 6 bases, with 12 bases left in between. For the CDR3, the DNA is TGTGCCAGTAGCCCGTCCGGGATAAACATTCAGTACTTC. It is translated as CASSPSGINIQYF.

In nucleotides, the CDR3 is TGCGCCAGCAGTGAAACCGGGGAGCTGTTTTTT. Its translation is CASSETGELFF. The chain couples TRBV10-1 to TRBJ2-2; D is ambiguous. Germline values: CDR1 WNHNN, CDR2 SYGVQD (reference sequence). Trimming pared 3 bases from V and 5 bases from J, leaving 1 base between. The CDR3 runs 11 residues.

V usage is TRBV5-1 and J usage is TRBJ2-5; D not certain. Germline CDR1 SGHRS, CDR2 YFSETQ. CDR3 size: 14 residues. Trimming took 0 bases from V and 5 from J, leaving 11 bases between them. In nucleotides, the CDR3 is TGCGCCAGCAGCTTGGACCGAAATCGGGAGACCCAGTACTTC. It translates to CASSLDRNRETQYF.

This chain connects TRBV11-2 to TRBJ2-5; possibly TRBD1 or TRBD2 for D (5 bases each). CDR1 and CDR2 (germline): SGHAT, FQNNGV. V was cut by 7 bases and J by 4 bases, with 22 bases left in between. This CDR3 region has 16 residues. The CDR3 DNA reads TGTGCCAGCACACCGTCCGGGACCCCCCTGAGAGAGACCCAGTACTTC. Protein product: CASTPSGTPLRETQYF.

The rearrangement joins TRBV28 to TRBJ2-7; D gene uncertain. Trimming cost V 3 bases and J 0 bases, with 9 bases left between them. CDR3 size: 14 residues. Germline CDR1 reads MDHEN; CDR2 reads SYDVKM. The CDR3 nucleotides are TGTGCCAGCAGTTTTGGCTACATCTCCTACGAGCAGTACTTC. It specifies CASSFGYISYEQYF.

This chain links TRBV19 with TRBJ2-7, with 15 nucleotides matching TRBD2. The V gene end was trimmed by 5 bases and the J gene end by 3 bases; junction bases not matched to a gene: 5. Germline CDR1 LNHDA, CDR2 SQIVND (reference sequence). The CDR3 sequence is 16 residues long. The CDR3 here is CASSAGLAGGLYEQYF. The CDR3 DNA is TGTGCCAGTAGTGCTGGACTAGCGGGAGGGCTCTACGAGCAGTACTTC.

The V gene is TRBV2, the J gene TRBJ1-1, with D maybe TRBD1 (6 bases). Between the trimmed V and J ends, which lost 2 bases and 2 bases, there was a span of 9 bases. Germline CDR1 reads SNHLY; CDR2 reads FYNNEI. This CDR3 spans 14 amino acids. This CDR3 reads CASSEWTVNTEAFF. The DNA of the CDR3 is TGTGCCAGCAGTGAATGGACAGTCAACACTGAAGCTTTCTTT.

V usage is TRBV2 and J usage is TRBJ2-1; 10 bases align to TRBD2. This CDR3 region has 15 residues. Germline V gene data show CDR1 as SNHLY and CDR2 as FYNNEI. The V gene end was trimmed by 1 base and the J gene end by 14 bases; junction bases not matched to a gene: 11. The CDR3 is CASSEGAGLAGEKFF. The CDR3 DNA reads TGTGCCAGCAGTGAAGGGGCCGGGCTAGCGGGAGAAAAGTTCTTC.

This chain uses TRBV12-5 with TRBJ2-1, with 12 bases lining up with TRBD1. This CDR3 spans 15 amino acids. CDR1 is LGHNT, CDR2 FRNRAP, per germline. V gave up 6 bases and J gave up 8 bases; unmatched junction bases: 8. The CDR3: CASGPGQGARDEQFF. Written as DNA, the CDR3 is TGTGCTAGTGGCCCGGGACAGGGGGCGCGTGATGAGCAGTTCTTC.

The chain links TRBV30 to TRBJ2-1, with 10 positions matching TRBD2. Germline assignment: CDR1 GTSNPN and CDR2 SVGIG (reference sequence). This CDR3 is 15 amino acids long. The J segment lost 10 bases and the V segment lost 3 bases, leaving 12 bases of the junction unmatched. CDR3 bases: TGTGCCTGGAGGAAGGTAGCGGGAGGACCCGGAGAGCAGTTCTTC. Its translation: CAWRKVAGGPGEQFF.

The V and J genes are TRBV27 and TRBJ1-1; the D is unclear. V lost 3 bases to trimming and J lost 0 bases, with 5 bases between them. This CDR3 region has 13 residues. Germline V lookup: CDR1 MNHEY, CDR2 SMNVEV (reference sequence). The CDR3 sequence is CASSFSLNTEAFF. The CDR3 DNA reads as TGTGCCAGCAGTTTTAGTCTGAACACTGAAGCTTTCTTT.

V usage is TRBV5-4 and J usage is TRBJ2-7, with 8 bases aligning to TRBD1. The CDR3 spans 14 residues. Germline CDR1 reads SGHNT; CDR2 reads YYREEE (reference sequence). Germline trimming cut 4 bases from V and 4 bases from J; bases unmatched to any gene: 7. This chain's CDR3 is CASSPGQGAYEQYF. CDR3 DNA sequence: TGTGCCAGCAGCCCCGGACAGGGCGCGTACGAGCAGTACTTC.

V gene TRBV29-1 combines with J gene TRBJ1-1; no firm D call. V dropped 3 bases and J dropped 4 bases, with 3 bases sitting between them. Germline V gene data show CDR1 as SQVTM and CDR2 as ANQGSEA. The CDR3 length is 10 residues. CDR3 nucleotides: TGCAGCGTTGAGAGCACTGAAGCTTTCTTT. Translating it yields CSVESTEAFF. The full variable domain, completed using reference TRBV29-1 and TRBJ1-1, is SAVISQKPSRDICQRGTSLTIQCQVDSQVTMMFWYRQQPGQSLTLIATANQGSEATYESGFVIDKFPISRPNLTFSTLTVSNMSPEDSSIYLCSVESTEAFFGQGTRLTVV.

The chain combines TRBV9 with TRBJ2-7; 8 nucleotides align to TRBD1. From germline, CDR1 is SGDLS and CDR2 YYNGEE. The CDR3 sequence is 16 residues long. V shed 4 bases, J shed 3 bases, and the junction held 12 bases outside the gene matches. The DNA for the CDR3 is TGTGCCAGCAGCTCCCCGGCCGGGACAGGATTCTACGAGCAGTACTTC. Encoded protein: CASSSPAGTGFYEQYF.